Listed here are 32 T cell receptor beta chains from one sample, sequenced in a study of post-analysis software for immune sequencing data. Unique molecular identifiers were carried by the TCR beta cDNA libraries. TCRdb reanalysed the PCR reads using MiXCR and keeps one entry per CDR3 protein. Among approximately 440,000 distinct CDR3 sequences listed, under 55% were seen once. No antigen has been assigned to these receptors. Study-level results: Five TRBV segments, TRBV5-6, TRBV5-1 and TRBV20-1 among them, were found more frequent in patients than controls.

The sequenced sample was blood. The receptors were sampled from a girl aged 10 to 17 with multiple sclerosis.

A few counts support this clonotype. CDR3 loop: CASSYNPRVENSPLHF. In DNA form, the CDR3 reads TGTGCCAGCAGTTACAACCCGCGGGTCGAGAATTCACCCCTCCACTTT. This chain uses TRBV6-5 with TRBJ1-6; D gene unclear. The CDR3 has 16 residues. Germline values: CDR1 MNHEY, CDR2 SVGAGI. The germline V and J ends were trimmed by 2 bases and 7 bases, with 15 bases remaining between them.

The rearrangement links TRBV15 to TRBJ1-1, with 7 bases aligning to TRBD1. This CDR3 contains 15 residues. Germline loops: CDR1 LNHNV, CDR2 YYDKDF (reference sequence). V dropped 1 base and J dropped 3; count of bases not matched to a gene: 5. DNA of the CDR3: TGTGCCACCAGCAGAGCAGGGACAGCTTACACTGAAGCTTTCTTT. Residues: CATSRAGTAYTEAFF. The full variable domain, with the rest looked up from reference TRBV15 and TRBJ1-1, is DAMVIQNPRYQVTQFGKPVTLSCSQTLNHNVMYWYQQKSSQAPKLLFHYYDKDFNNEADTPDNFQSRRPNTSFCFLDIRSPGLGDTAMYLCATSRAGTAYTEAFFGQGTRLTVV.

V and J are TRBV20-1 and TRBJ2-1, with TRBD1 identical over 10 bases. The CDR3 runs 13 residues. V was clipped by 4 bases and J by 5 bases; unmatched bases: 2. Germline V gives CDR1 DFQATT, CDR2 SNEGSKA (reference sequence). The DNA for the CDR3 is TGCAGTGCTACCGGGACAGGGGACAATGAGCAGTTCTTC. This gives the protein CSATGTGDNEQFF.

There are many counts of this clonotype. CDR3 coding DNA: TGCAGTGCCAACGCGGGGGGTGTTGGGCCCCAGCATTTT. Encoded protein: CSANAGGVGPQHF. The V and J genes are TRBV20-1 and TRBJ1-5, with a weak D call TRBD1 (5 bases). CDR1 and CDR2 (germline): DFQATT, SNEGSKA (reference sequence). Trimming pared 6 bases from V and 9 bases from J, leaving 18 bases between. The CDR3 totals 13 residues.

In nucleotides, the CDR3 is TGCAGTGCGGGGCGGATAAATCAGCCCCAGCATTTT. Its protein product is CSAGRINQPQHF. The J gene is TRBJ1-5, the V gene TRBV20-1, with a weak D call TRBD1 (5 bases). The length of the CDR3 is 12 residues. In germline, CDR1 is DFQATT, CDR2 SNEGSKA (reference sequence). The germline V and J ends were trimmed by 6 bases and 4 bases, with 10 bases remaining between them.

The chain employs TRBV27 and TRBJ2-7; 9 positions agree with TRBD1. CDR3 length equals 13 residues. Trimming removed 6 bases from V and 8 bases from J; junction bases left unmatched: 8. Germline V lookup: CDR1 MNHEY, CDR2 SMNVEV (reference sequence). This CDR3 reads CASSPIGQGKQYF. The CDR3, as DNA: TGTGCCAGCAGCCCCATCGGACAGGGGAAGCAGTACTTC.

This clonotype was counted a few times. The chain combines TRBV6-5 with TRBJ2-3; D unclear. V dropped 5 bases and J dropped 2 bases, with 8 bases sitting between them. The CDR3 runs 13 residues. CDR1 MNHEY and CDR2 SVGAGI come from the germline V gene. The CDR3 region is CASSDRYTDTQYF. The CDR3 bases are TGTGCCAGCAGTGACCGATACACAGATACGCAGTATTTT.

The chain uses TRBV10-3 and TRBJ1-4; 7 nucleotides agree with TRBD1. Per germline, CDR1 ENHRY and CDR2 SYGVKD. The V and J ends lost 4 bases and 0 bases, in that order; junction bases with no gene match: 11. The CDR3 consists of 18 residues. The CDR3 region has the DNA TGTGCCATCAGTGTTGGAGGGGGCCCCGGTGCAACTAATGAAAAACTGTTTTTT. Amino acids: CAISVGGGPGATNEKLFF.

This sequence joins TRBV9 and TRBJ2-5; TRBD2 matches at 8 bases. The J call may be mistaken, given a closer DNA end match to TRBJ2-7. CDR1 is SGDLS and CDR2 is YYNGEE in the germline V gene. The CDR3 runs 14 residues. CDR3 coding DNA: TGTGCCAGCAGCTCGTCCAGCGGGAGTGACGAGCAGTACTTC. Protein: CASSSSSGSDEQYF.

This clonotype was counted between two and nine times. This chain joins TRBV6-6 and TRBJ1-5, with D perhaps matching TRBD1 (6 bases). Per the germline V gene, CDR1 is MNHNY and CDR2 is SVGAGI (reference sequence). The CDR3 is 14 residues long. V was shortened by 2 bases and J by 6 bases, with 11 bases between the two germline ends. CDR3 protein: CASSYGQGSQPQHF. In DNA, the CDR3 is TGTGCCAGCAGTTACGGGCAGGGGAGTCAGCCCCAGCATTTT.

This clonotype was found a few times. V usage is TRBV29-1 and J usage is TRBJ2-7; D is undetermined. The germline V gene encodes CDR1 SQVTM and CDR2 ANQGSEA. CDR3 length equals 12 residues. The V and J ends lost 7 bases and 2 bases respectively, with 12 bases between them. CDR3 nucleotide sequence: TGCAGCGGACTTACCGGACCCTACGAGCAGTACTTC. As protein: CSGLTGPYEQYF.

This sequence joins TRBV20-1 and TRBJ1-1; TRBD1 is a possible D gene (5 bases). The germline V and J ends were trimmed by 5 bases and 5 bases, with 12 bases remaining between them. This CDR3 has 12 amino acids. Germline lookup yields CDR1 DFQATT and CDR2 SNEGSKA (reference sequence). This chain's CDR3 is CSAGWGGTEAFF. The CDR3 nucleotides are TGCAGTGCTGGTTGGGGGGGAACTGAAGCTTTCTTT.

The rearrangement links TRBV5-8 to TRBJ1-1, with 8 bases lining up with TRBD1. There are 14 residues in the CDR3. The V segment lost 1 base and the J segment 5 bases; nucleotides outside the gene matches: 4. CDR1 SGHTS and CDR2 YDEGEE come from the germline V gene. The CDR3 nucleotides are TGTGCCAGCAGCTTGAACAGGGGGGAGACTGAAGCTTTCTTT. Its protein product is CASSLNRGETEAFF.

J is TRBJ2-5 and V is TRBV12-3 or TRBV12-4, with TRBD1 as a possible D gene (6 bases). The germline V and J ends were trimmed by 6 bases and 3 bases, with 8 bases remaining between them. This CDR3 is built from 12 residues. The CDR3 loop reads CASRQGEETQYF. CDR3 sequence (DNA): TGTGCCAGCAGACAGGGTGAAGAGACCCAGTACTTC.

V and J are TRBV2 and TRBJ1-2; D is possibly TRBD1 (5 bases). In germline, CDR1 is SNHLY, CDR2 FYNNEI. The length of the CDR3 is 15 residues. V dropped 1 base and J dropped 5 bases, with 14 bases sitting between them. CDR3 nucleotide sequence: TGTGCCAGCAGTGAAGGGACGAGGGGTGGTTATGGCTACACCTTC. The encoded protein is CASSEGTRGGYGYTF.

In DNA, the CDR3 is TGCGCCAGCAGCCAACCTCCTTGGATCCCGGGAGAGCAAGGTTACAATGAGCAGTACTTC. It specifies CASSQPPWIPGEQGYNEQYF. V gene TRBV4-1 combines with J gene TRBJ2-7; TRBD2 is a possible D gene (6 bases). CDR3 length equals 20 residues. V was cut by 2 bases and J by 7 bases, with 33 bases left in between. Germline assignment: CDR1 MGHRA and CDR2 YSYEKL.

The chain links TRBV29-1 to TRBJ1-2; TRBD1 aligns across 7 bases. In germline, CDR1 is SQVTM, CDR2 ANQGSEA. Trimming at V came to 7 bases and at J to 0 bases, leaving 5 bases not matched to a gene. CDR3 length equals 13 residues. This chain's CDR3 is CSAFTGANYGYTF. CDR3 DNA sequence: TGCAGCGCCTTCACAGGGGCTAACTATGGCTACACCTTC.

This clonotype is deemed medium-sized. The CDR3 loop is CASSLGTDQDTQYF. For the CDR3, the DNA is TGTGCCAGCAGCTTAGGGACCGACCAAGATACGCAGTATTTT. The chain has TRBV7-6 and TRBJ2-3; unclear D gene. There are 14 residues in the CDR3. The V and J ends lost 1 base and 5 bases respectively, with 10 bases between them. The germline V gene has CDR1 SGHVS and CDR2 FNYEAQ.

This clonotype was recorded at least ten times. One end of the junction is discordant with germline, which a read error may explain. The J gene is TRBJ2-3, the V gene TRBV20-1; tentative D call: TRBD2 (10 bases). Germline V CDR1 and CDR2: DFQATT, SNEGSKA (reference sequence). There are 20 residues in the CDR3. The CDR3 DNA sequence: TGCAGTGCTGGAGATCCCGGGACAGGGATAACTAGCGGGGCCACAGATACGCAGTATTTT. Its translation: CSAGDPGTGITSGATDTQYF.

The chain uses TRBV7-6 and TRBJ2-3; perhaps TRBD2 as D (5 bases). V was pared by 3 bases and J by 2 bases, with 9 bases between. CDR1 is SGHVS, CDR2 FNYEAQ, per germline. The CDR3 extends over 14 amino acids. The CDR3 DNA reads as TGTGCCAGCAGCTTGCGGACTCCCACAGATACGCAGTATTTT. It specifies CASSLRTPTDTQYF.

V gene TRBV5-1 combines with J gene TRBJ2-3; maybe TRBD2 (6 bases). Between the trimmed V and J ends, which lost 4 bases and 5 bases, there was a span of 20 bases. The CDR3 spans 16 residues. CDR1 and CDR2 from the germline V gene are SGHRS and YFSETQ. CDR3: CASSPWGDNYGDTQYF. In DNA form, the CDR3 reads TGCGCCAGCAGCCCATGGGGGGATAATTACGGAGATACGCAGTATTTT.

Only a few counts were recorded for this clonotype. The gene calls are TRBV24-1 and TRBJ2-3; D possibly uses TRBD1 or TRBD2 (5 bases each). This CDR3 has 13 residues. V was shortened by 5 bases and J by 5 bases, with 10 bases between the two germline ends. The V gene's germline CDR1 is KGHDR and CDR2 SFDVKD. CDR3 amino acids: CATSVTGRDTQYF. CDR3 sequence (DNA): TGTGCCACCAGTGTAACGGGGCGAGATACGCAGTATTTT.

This chain uses TRBV12-3 or TRBV12-4 with TRBJ1-5; D perhaps matches TRBD1 (6 bases). With 6 bases removed from V and 1 base from J, the gap between germline ends came to 13 bases. This CDR3 is 15 amino acids long. CDR3 loop: CASSPSGTSNQPQHF. The DNA of the CDR3 is TGTGCCAGCAGCCCGTCCGGGACAAGCAATCAGCCCCAGCATTTT.

This clonotype was observed a single time. The chain combines TRBV20-1 with TRBJ2-3, with D perhaps matching TRBD1 (6 bases). The CDR3 runs to 14 residues. In germline, CDR1 is DFQATT, CDR2 SNEGSKA (reference sequence). The V end was cut by 1 base, the J end by 2 bases, with 10 bases between. The CDR3 is CSARGDRLTDTQYF. Here the CDR3 DNA reads TGCAGTGCTAGAGGTGACAGGCTCACAGATACGCAGTATTTT.

The gene calls are TRBV3-1 and TRBJ2-5; 8 nucleotides agree with TRBD2. The V gene's germline CDR1 is LGHDT and CDR2 YNNKEL (reference sequence). V shed 2 bases and J 11 bases; nucleotides not matched to a gene: 16. CDR3 length equals 16 residues. CDR3 sequence reads: CASSQPPSSGSNEQYF. The CDR3 nucleotides read TGTGCCAGCAGCCAACCCCCCTCGAGCGGGAGCAATGAGCAGTACTTC.

This sequence joins TRBV7-9 and TRBJ2-7, with no clear D. Per the germline V gene, CDR1 is SEHNR and CDR2 is FQNEAQ (reference sequence). The V gene lost 5 bases and the J gene lost 3 bases, with 14 bases spanning the gap. The CDR3 length is 14 residues. CDR3 DNA: TGTGCCAGCAGCCCCCCTGTCAGAAACTACGAGCAGTACTTC. This translates into CASSPPVRNYEQYF. The full variable domain, in which reference TRBV7-9 and TRBJ2-7 provide the parts outside the CDR3, is DTGVSQNPRHKITKRGQNVTFRCDPISEHNRLYWYRQTLGQGPEFLTYFQNEAQLEKSRLLSDRFSAERPKGSFSTLEIQRTEQGDSAMYLCASSPPVRNYEQYFGPGTRLTVT.

The genes are TRBV18 and TRBJ2-5, with TRBD2 matching over 8 bases. The ends lost 3 bases at V and 4 bases at J; junction bases unmatched: 1. The CDR3 totals 13 residues. The germline CDR1 and CDR2 sequences are KGHSH and LQKENI. DNA of the CDR3: TGTGCCAGCTCACCTCGGGAGGGAGAGACCCAGTACTTC. Translating gives CASSPREGETQYF.

The CDR3 DNA sequence: TGCGCCAGCAGCCCAGGACAGGGAAGTATTGACACTGAAGCTTTCTTT. This codes for CASSPGQGSIDTEAFF. The chain joins TRBV5-1 to TRBJ1-1; 8 nucleotides match TRBD1. The CDR3 contains 16 residues. J was trimmed by 3 bases and V by 4 bases; bases with no gene match: 11. Germline V CDR1 and CDR2: SGHRS, YFSETQ.

V usage is TRBV20-1 and J usage is TRBJ2-1; 8 bases are shared with TRBD1. The CDR3 contains 14 residues. Germline V lookup: CDR1 DFQATT, CDR2 SNEGSKA (reference sequence). Trimming took 5 bases from V and 6 from J; bases not matched to a gene: 9. DNA of the CDR3: TGCAGTGCTTCTCTCTGGACAGGGTTCAATGAGCAGTTCTTC. The encoded protein is CSASLWTGFNEQFF.

This rearrangement joins TRBV9 to TRBJ2-7; D gene unclear. Germline CDR1 SGDLS, CDR2 YYNGEE. The CDR3 is 14 residues long. V lost 0 bases, J lost 1 base, and 8 bases lay in between. In DNA form, the CDR3 reads TGTGCCAGCAGCGTAGGCGGACCATCCTACGAGCAGTACTTC. Protein: CASSVGGPSYEQYF.

V usage is TRBV7-2 and J usage is TRBJ1-2, with 8 positions matching TRBD1. This CDR3 has 14 amino acids. The V segment lost 6 bases and the J segment 4 bases; nucleotides outside the gene matches: 7. Germline loops: CDR1 SGHTA, CDR2 FQGNSA. The CDR3 sequence: CASRGDRGAYGYTF. In nucleotides, the CDR3 is TGTGCCAGCAGGGGAGACAGGGGTGCCTATGGCTACACCTTC.

The chain carries TRBV6-2 or TRBV6-3 and TRBJ2-5; D is possibly TRBD1 (6 bases). Germline lookup yields CDR1 MNHEY and CDR2 SVGEGT. The CDR3 totals 11 residues. V lost 5 bases and J 6 bases, leaving 7 bases between the germline ends. The CDR3 sequence: CASSDRQTQYF. The CDR3 DNA is TGTGCCAGCAGTGACAGGCAGACCCAGTACTTC.